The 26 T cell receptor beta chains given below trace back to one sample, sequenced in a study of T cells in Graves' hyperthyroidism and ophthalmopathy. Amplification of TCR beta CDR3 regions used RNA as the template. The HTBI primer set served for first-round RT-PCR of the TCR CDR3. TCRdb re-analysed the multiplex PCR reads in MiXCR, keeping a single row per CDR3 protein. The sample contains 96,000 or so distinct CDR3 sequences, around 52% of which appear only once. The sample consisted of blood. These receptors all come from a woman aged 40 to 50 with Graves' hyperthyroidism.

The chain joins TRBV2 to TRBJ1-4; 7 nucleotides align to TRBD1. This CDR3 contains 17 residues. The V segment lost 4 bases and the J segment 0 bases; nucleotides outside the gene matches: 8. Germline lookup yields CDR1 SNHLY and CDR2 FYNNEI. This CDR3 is CASSGDRVGTTNEKLFF. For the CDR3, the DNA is TGTGCCAGCAGTGGTGACAGGGTGGGCACAACTAATGAAAAACTGTTTTTT.

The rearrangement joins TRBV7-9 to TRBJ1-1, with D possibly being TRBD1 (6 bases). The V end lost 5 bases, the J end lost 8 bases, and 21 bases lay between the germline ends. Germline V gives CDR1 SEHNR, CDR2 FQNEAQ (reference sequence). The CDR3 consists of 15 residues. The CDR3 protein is CASSHLLGGGKEAFF. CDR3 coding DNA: TGTGCCAGCAGCCACCTCCTAGGGGGGGGAAAAGAAGCTTTCTTT.

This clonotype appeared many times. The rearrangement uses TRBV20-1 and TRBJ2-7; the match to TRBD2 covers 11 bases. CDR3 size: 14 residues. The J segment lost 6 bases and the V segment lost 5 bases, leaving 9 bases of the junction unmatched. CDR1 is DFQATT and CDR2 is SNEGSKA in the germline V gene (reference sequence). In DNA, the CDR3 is TGCAGTGCTGATCAACTAGCGGGAGAGGCCGAGCAGTACTTC. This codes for CSADQLAGEAEQYF.

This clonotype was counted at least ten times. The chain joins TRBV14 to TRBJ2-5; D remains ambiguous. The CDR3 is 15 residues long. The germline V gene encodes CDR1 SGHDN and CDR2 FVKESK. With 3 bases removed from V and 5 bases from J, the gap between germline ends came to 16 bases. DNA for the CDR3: TGTGCCAGCAGCCAGCGAGGTGGGCTGAGGGAGACCCAGTACTTC. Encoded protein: CASSQRGGLRETQYF.

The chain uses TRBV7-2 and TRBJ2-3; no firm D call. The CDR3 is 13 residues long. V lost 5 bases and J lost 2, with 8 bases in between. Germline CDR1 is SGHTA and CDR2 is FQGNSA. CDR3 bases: TGTGCCAGCAGCCCGAAGCTCACAGATACGCAGTATTTT. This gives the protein CASSPKLTDTQYF.

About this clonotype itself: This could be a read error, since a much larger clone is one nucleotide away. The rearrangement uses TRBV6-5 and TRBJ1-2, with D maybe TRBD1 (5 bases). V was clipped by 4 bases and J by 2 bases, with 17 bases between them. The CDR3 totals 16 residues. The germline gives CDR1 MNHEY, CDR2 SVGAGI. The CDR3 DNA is TGTGCCAGCAGTTCCCCTTCCACAGGCGACAACTATGGCTACACCTTC. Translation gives CASSSPSTGDNYGYTF.

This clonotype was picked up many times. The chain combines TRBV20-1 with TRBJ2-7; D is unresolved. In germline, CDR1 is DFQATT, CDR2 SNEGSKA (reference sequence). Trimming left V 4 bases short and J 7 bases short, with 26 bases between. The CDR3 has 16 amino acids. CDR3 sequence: CSANPPRSWRLGEQYF. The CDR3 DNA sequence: TGCAGTGCTAACCCCCCCCGAAGCTGGCGTCTTGGGGAGCAGTACTTC.

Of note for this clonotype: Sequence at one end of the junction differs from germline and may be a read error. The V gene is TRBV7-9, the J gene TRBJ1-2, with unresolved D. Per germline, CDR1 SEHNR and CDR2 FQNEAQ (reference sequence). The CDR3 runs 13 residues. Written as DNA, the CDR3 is TGTGCGAGCAGTCACACCGAGGGATCTGGCCACACCTTC. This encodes CASSHTEGSGHTF.

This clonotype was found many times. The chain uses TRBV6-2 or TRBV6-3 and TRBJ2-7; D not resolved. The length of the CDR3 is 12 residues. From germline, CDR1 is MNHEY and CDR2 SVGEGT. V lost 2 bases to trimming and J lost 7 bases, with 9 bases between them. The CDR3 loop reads CASSYPGAEQYF. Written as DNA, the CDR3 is TGTGCCAGCAGTTACCCCGGCGCGGAGCAGTACTTC.

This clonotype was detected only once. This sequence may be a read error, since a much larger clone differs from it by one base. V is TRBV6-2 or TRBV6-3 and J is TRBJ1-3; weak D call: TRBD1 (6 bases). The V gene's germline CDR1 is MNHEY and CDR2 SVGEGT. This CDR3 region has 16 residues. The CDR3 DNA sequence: TGTGCCAGCAGTTACCATCGGGACACCTCTGGAAACACCGTATATTTT. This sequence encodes CASSYHRDTSGNTVYF.

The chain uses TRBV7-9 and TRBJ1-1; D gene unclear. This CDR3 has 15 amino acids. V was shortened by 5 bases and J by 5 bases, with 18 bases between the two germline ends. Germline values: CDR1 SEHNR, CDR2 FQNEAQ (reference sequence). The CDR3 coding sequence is TGTGCCAGCAGCACCCACCTGGGATTGGAAACTGAAGCTTTCTTT. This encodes CASSTHLGLETEAFF. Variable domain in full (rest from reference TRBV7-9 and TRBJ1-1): DTGVSQNPRHKITKRGQNVTFRCDPISEHNRLYWYRQTLGQGPEFLTYFQNEAQLEKSRLLSDRFSAERPKGSFSTLEIQRTEQGDSAMYLCASSTHLGLETEAFFGQGTRLTVV.

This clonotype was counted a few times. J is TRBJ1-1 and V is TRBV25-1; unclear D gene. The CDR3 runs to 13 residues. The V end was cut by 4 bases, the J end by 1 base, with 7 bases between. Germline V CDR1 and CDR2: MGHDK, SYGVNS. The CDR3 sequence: CASSAGANTEAFF. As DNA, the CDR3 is TGTGCCAGCAGTGCTGGAGCGAACACTGAAGCTTTCTTT.

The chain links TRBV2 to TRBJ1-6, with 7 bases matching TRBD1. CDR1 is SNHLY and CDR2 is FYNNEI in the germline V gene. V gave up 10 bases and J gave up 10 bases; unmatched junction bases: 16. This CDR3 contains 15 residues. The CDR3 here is CATGASGQLESPLHF. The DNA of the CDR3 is TGTGCCACGGGGGCATCGGGACAGCTCGAATCACCCCTCCACTTT.

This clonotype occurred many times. In DNA, the CDR3 is TGCAGTGCTAGAGACCCGACGGGGACTAGCTCCTCCTACGAGCAGTACTTC. Amino acid sequence: CSARDPTGTSSSYEQYF. V is TRBV20-1 and J is TRBJ2-7, with 9 bases that match TRBD2. The CDR3 consists of 17 residues. Germline V lookup: CDR1 DFQATT, CDR2 SNEGSKA (reference sequence). J gave up 0 bases and V 0 bases, and 9 bases lay outside the gene matches.

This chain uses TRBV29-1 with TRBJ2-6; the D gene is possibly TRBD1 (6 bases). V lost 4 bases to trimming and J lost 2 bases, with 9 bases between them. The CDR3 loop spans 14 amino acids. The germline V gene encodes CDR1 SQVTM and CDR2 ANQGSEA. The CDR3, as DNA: TGCAGCGTTGGGGGGCACGCTGGGGCCAACGTCCTGACTTTC. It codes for CSVGGHAGANVLTF.

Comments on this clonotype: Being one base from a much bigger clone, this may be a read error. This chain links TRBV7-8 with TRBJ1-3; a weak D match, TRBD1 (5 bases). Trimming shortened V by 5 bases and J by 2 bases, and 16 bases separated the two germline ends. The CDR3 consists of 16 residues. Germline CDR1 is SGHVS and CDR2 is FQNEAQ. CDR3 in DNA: TGTGCCAGCAGCCCCCTCGGGGCAGGAGCTGGAAACACCATATATTTT. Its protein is CASSPLGAGAGNTIYF.

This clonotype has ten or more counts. CDR3 nucleotides: TGTGCCAGCAGGCAGGGTCAAAACACTGAAGCTTTCTTT. Amino acid sequence: CASRQGQNTEAFF. The gene calls are TRBV6-6 and TRBJ1-1, with TRBD1 as a possible D gene (5 bases). The V gene lost 6 bases and the J gene lost 2 bases, with 10 bases spanning the gap. CDR3 length: 13 amino acids. The V gene's germline CDR1 is MNHNY and CDR2 SVGAGI (reference sequence).

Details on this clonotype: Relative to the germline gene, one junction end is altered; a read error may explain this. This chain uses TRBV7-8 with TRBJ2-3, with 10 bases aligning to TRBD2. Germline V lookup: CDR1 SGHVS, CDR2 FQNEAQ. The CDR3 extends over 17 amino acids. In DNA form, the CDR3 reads TGTGCCAGCAGCCCGGGACCAGCGGGAGGGAGCACAGATGCGCAGTATTTT. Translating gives CASSPGPAGGSTDAQYF.

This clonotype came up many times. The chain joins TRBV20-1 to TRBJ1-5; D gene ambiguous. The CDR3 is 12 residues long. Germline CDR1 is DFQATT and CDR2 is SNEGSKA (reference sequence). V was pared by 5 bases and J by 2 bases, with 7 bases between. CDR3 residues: CSAGSGNQPQHF. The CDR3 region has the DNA TGCAGTGCTGGAAGTGGCAATCAGCCCCAGCATTTT.

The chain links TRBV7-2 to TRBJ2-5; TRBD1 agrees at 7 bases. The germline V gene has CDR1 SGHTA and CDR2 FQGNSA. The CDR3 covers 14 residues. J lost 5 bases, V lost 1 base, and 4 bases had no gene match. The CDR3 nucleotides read TGTGCCAGCAGCTTAGGACAGGGCTATGAGACCCAGTACTTC. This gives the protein CASSLGQGYETQYF.

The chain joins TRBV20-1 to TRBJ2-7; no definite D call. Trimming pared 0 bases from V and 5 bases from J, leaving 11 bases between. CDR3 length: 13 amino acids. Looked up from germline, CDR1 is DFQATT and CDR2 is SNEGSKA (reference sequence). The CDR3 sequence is CSARETGRDEQYF. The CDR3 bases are TGCAGTGCTAGAGAAACGGGTCGCGACGAGCAGTACTTC.

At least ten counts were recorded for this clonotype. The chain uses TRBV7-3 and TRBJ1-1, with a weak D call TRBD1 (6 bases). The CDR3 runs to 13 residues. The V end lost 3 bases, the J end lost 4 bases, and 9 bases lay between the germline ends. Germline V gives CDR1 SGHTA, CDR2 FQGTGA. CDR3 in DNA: TGTGCCAGCAGCTTTACAGGGTCCACTGAAGCTTTCTTT. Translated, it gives CASSFTGSTEAFF.

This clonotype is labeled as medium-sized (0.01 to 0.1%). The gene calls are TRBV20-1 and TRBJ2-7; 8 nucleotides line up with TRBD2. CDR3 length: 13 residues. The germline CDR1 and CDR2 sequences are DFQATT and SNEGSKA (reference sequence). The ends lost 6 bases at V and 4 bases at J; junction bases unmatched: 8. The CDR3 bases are TGCAGTGCCAAACCCAGCGGGAGTTACGAGCAGTACTTC. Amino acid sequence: CSAKPSGSYEQYF.

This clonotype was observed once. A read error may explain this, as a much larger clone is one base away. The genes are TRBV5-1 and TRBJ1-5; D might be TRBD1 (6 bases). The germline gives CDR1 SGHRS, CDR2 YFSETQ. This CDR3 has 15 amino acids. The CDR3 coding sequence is TGCGCCAGCAGCTTGGAGGGGGGGCTTTATCAGCCCCGGCATTTT. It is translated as CASSLEGGLYQPRHF.

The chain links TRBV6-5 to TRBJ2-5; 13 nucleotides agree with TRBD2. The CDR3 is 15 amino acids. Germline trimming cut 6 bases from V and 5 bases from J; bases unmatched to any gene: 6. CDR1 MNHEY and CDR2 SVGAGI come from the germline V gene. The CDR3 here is CASSRGLAGDETQYF. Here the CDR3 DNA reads TGTGCCAGCAGCCGCGGACTAGCGGGAGATGAGACCCAGTACTTC.

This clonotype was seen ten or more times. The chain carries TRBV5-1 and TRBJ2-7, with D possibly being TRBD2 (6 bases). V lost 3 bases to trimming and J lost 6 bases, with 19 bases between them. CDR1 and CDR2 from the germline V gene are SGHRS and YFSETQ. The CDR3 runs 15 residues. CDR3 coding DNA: TGCGCCAGCAGCTCGTGGGGGGACGGGACCTCCGAGCAGTACTTC. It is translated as CASSSWGDGTSEQYF.